The 10 T cell receptor beta chains reported below all come from one sample, sequenced in a study of memory CD4+ T cells and cytomegalovirus serostatus. Sequencing used immunoSEQ multiplex PCR; TCRdb keeps in-frame clones, though not all of them. The sample holds under 80,000 clones, roughly 78% seen once. The sort gate was single viable CD3+CD4+CD8-CD45RO+ cells for memory CD4+ T cells. The sequencing sample was made of memory CD4+ T cells from blood. The receptors derive from an adult in good health and CMV-seropositive.

V gene TRBV28 combines with J gene TRBJ1-2; perhaps TRBD1 as D (6 bases). The CDR3 has 17 residues. Germline-derived CDR1 and CDR2 are MDHEN and SYDVKM. Deletions cut 5 bases from V and 0 bases from J, with 19 bases between. This chain's CDR3 is CASSQRASTGSNYGYTF. The CDR3 nucleotides read TGTGCCAGCAGTCAAAGGGCCTCGACAGGTTCTAACTATGGCTACACCTTC.

The rearrangement uses TRBV30 and TRBJ1-1; no reliable D call. Germline V gives CDR1 GTSNPN, CDR2 SVGIG (reference sequence). V dropped 0 bases and J dropped 1 base, with 12 bases sitting between them. The CDR3 is made up of 15 amino acids. CDR3 loop: CAWSVTSSGNTEAFF. CDR3 DNA sequence: TGTGCCTGGAGTGTCACGTCGTCCGGGAACACTGAAGCTTTCTTT.

The chain combines TRBV7-2 with TRBJ2-3, with 10 bases matching TRBD2. V trimming: 4 bases; J trimming: 3 bases; junction bases outside the gene matches: 4. The CDR3 has 15 residues. Per the germline V gene, CDR1 is SGHTA and CDR2 is FQGNSA. DNA of the CDR3: TGTGCCAGCAGCTCACGGACTAGCGGTACAGATACGCAGTATTTT. It yields the protein CASSSRTSGTDTQYF.

The chain uses TRBV15 and TRBJ1-1; D unresolved. Germline V lookup: CDR1 LNHNV, CDR2 YYDKDF (reference sequence). This CDR3 comprises 13 residues. V was cut by 0 bases and J by 8 bases, with 10 bases left in between. CDR3: CATSREYRQEAFF. The CDR3 DNA follows: TGTGCCACCAGCAGAGAGTATCGCCAGGAAGCTTTCTTT.

DNA for the CDR3: TGTGCCAGCACCCCTAGCGGGACAAGCACGCCAGATACGCAGTATTTT. This translates into CASTPSGTSTPDTQYF. The chain links TRBV5-4 to TRBJ2-3; 9 nucleotides line up with TRBD2. Germline V CDR1 and CDR2: SGHNT, YYREEE (reference sequence). Germline trimming cut 6 bases from V and 4 bases from J; bases unmatched to any gene: 12. CDR3 size: 16 residues.

The rearrangement links TRBV10-3 to TRBJ1-1, with a possible D match to TRBD1 (5 bases). Germline V gives CDR1 ENHRY, CDR2 SYGVKD. The CDR3 length is 11 residues. The ends were cut back, 5 bases at V and 10 bases at J, with 11 bases in the middle. Here the CDR3 reads CAISQGSGAFF. The CDR3 DNA follows: TGTGCCATCAGTCAGGGAAGTGGAGCTTTCTTT.

The genes are TRBV7-9 and TRBJ2-5; 11 bases line up with TRBD2. Germline CDR1 is SEHNR and CDR2 is FQNEAQ (reference sequence). The CDR3 contains 16 residues. Trimming at V came to 1 base and at J to 4 bases, leaving 5 bases not matched to a gene. This chain's CDR3 is CASSLGLSGGAETQYF. In nucleotides, the CDR3 is TGTGCCAGCAGCTTAGGTCTTAGCGGGGGGGCAGAGACCCAGTACTTC.

This clone was observed once. V gene TRBV6-1 combines with J gene TRBJ1-1, with 9 bases lining up with TRBD1. This CDR3 is 14 amino acids long. Germline V gene sequence: CDR1 MNHNS, CDR2 SASEGT. V was pared by 5 bases and J by 6 bases, with 7 bases of the junction left unmatched. CDR3 loop: CASSRNRGRAEAFF. The CDR3 bases are TGTGCCAGCAGTAGGAACAGGGGGCGGGCTGAAGCTTTCTTT.

The chain joins TRBV2 to TRBJ1-5; 9 bases align to TRBD1. V was pared by 6 bases and J by 3 bases, with 3 bases of the junction left unmatched. Germline CDR1 is SNHLY and CDR2 is FYNNEI. The CDR3 covers 14 residues. The CDR3 loop reads CASRGTGPNQPQHF. As DNA, the CDR3 is TGTGCCAGCAGGGGGACAGGGCCCAATCAGCCCCAGCATTTT.

This clone was counted many times. This chain links TRBV21-1 with TRBJ1-4; the table's D call of TRBD1 was not tested on the DNA. TRBV21-1 is tagged as a pseudogene. There are 14 residues in the CDR3. This CDR3 reads CATATRGWNEKLFF. The CDR3 DNA reads TGTGCCACCGCTACCAGGGGTTGGAATGAAAAACTGTTTTTT.